The 22 T cell receptor beta chains listed next were all sequenced from one sample in a study of technical replicates of blood from a few donors. TCRdb keeps only in-frame clones here, not all; method: immunoSEQ multiplex PCR. The profile shows around 80,000 clones, about 98% of them singletons. The sample taken for sequencing was T cells isolated from PBMCs. The source of these receptors is a human donor in good health.

J is TRBJ2-3 and V is TRBV5-4; TRBD2 aligns across 8 bases. Looked up from germline, CDR1 is SGHNT and CDR2 is YYREEE (reference sequence). The length of the CDR3 is 15 residues. The junction had 7 bases not matched to a gene; V was cut back by 4 bases and J by 3 bases. For the CDR3, the DNA is TGTGCCAGCAGCCCAGGACTAGCCAGAACAGATACGCAGTATTTT. This sequence encodes CASSPGLARTDTQYF.

The chain uses TRBV7-9 and TRBJ1-1; possible D gene TRBD1, 6 bases. This CDR3 region has 14 residues. The germline gives CDR1 SEHNR, CDR2 FQNEAQ (reference sequence). The V gene lost 6 bases and the J gene lost 0 bases, with 11 bases spanning the gap. For the CDR3, the DNA is TGTGCCAGCAGTCCCGGACAGTTGAACACTGAAGCTTTCTTT. Protein sequence: CASSPGQLNTEAFF.

The rearrangement links TRBV11-3 to TRBJ2-5, with 8 bases aligning to TRBD2. The V gene end was trimmed by 2 bases and the J gene end by 3 bases; junction bases not matched to a gene: 5. The CDR3 is 15 residues long. The V gene's germline CDR1 is SGHNT and CDR2 YENEEA. The CDR3 nucleotides read TGTGCCAGCAGCTTAATTAGCGGGGTAAAAGAGACCCAGTACTTC. Encoded protein: CASSLISGVKETQYF. The full variable domain, completed using reference TRBV11-3 and TRBJ2-5, is EAGVVQSPRYKIIEKKQPVAFWCNPISGHNTLYWYLQNLGQGPELLIRYENEEAVDDSQLPKDRFSAERLKGVDSTLKIQPAELGDSAVYLCASSLISGVKETQYFGPGTRLLVL.

The gene calls are TRBV6-6 and TRBJ2-7, with a possible D match to TRBD2 (6 bases). This CDR3 region has 13 residues. CDR1 and CDR2 (germline): MNHNY, SVGAGI (reference sequence). V lost 2 bases and J 3 bases, leaving 8 bases between the germline ends. CDR3 nucleotide sequence: TGTGCCAGCAGTTACCCGGGGGTCTACGAGCAGTACTTC. The encoded protein is CASSYPGVYEQYF.

The chain combines TRBV9 with TRBJ2-1; D is perhaps TRBD1 (6 bases). Trimming took off 1 base at V and 8 bases at J, with 7 bases between the two ends. The CDR3 has 12 residues. The germline gives CDR1 SGDLS, CDR2 YYNGEE. The DNA of the CDR3 is TGTGCCAGCAGCGTACAGGGGTATGAGCAGTTCTTC. Translating it yields CASSVQGYEQFF.

The V call is TRBV6-1, the J call TRBJ2-7; the match to TRBD2 covers 9 bases. Germline-derived CDR1 and CDR2 are MNHNS and SASEGT. V lost 6 bases to trimming and J lost 9 bases; unmatched junction nucleotides: 6. This CDR3 comprises 12 residues. The CDR3 nucleotides read TGTGCCAGCAGGCTAGCGGGGCTGGGGCAGTACTTC. Protein: CASRLAGLGQYF.

This chain uses TRBV7-9 with TRBJ2-7; D is possibly TRBD1 (7 bases). This CDR3 is built from 18 residues. Germline V gene data show CDR1 as SEHNR and CDR2 as FQNEAQ (reference sequence). Trimming stripped 2 bases from V and 2 bases from J, with 22 bases between. CDR3 region: CASSLFGYGGTETYEQYF. The CDR3 bases are TGTGCCAGCAGCTTATTTGGCTATGGAGGGACAGAAACCTACGAGCAGTACTTC.

The chain combines TRBV6-5 with TRBJ2-5, with TRBD2 identical over 12 bases. With V trimmed by 2 bases and J by 4 bases, 2 bases remained unmatched. There are 15 residues in the CDR3. CDR1 is MNHEY and CDR2 is SVGAGI in the germline V gene. The CDR3 here is CASSYAGLAGETQYF. CDR3 bases: TGTGCCAGCAGTTACGCGGGACTAGCGGGAGAGACCCAGTACTTC.

The chain has TRBV7-9 and TRBJ1-1; possibly TRBD1 for D (5 bases). The CDR3 is 13 amino acids. The V gene lost 5 bases and the J gene lost 1 base, with 8 bases spanning the gap. Germline V CDR1 and CDR2: SEHNR, FQNEAQ (reference sequence). This CDR3 reads CASSPQGNTEAFF. CDR3 in DNA: TGTGCCAGCAGCCCTCAGGGGAACACTGAAGCTTTCTTT.

The rearrangement links TRBV6-1 to TRBJ2-7; 7 bases are a match to TRBD1. V was clipped by 2 bases and J by 4 bases; unmatched bases: 2. Germline CDR1 MNHNS, CDR2 SASEGT. The CDR3 length is 13 residues. CDR3 region: CASSERGPYEQYF. For the CDR3, the DNA is TGTGCCAGCAGTGAAAGGGGGCCGTACGAGCAGTACTTC.

CDR3 sequence (DNA): TGTGCCAGCAGGCTACAGGGAGCCTACAATGAGCAGTTCTTC. It is translated as CASRLQGAYNEQFF. The rearrangement joins TRBV2 to TRBJ2-1, with a tentative D call TRBD1 (6 bases). Trimming stripped 6 bases from V and 2 bases from J, with 11 bases between. Germline lookup yields CDR1 SNHLY and CDR2 FYNNEI. This CDR3 comprises 14 residues.

CDR3 nucleotides: TGTGCCAGTTCCACAGGTGTTGAGACTGAAGCTTTCTTT. Its translation is CASSTGVETEAFF. The chain uses TRBV19 and TRBJ1-1, with D perhaps TRBD1 (5 bases). V gave up 8 bases and J gave up 5 bases, with 15 bases separating them. Germline CDR1 and CDR2: LNHDA and SQIVND (reference sequence). The CDR3 contains 13 residues.

The V and J genes are TRBV19 and TRBJ2-1; 11 bases are shared with TRBD1. After removal of 6 bases from V and 3 bases from J, the junction contained 4 bases not matched to a gene. The germline gives CDR1 LNHDA, CDR2 SQIVND (reference sequence). The CDR3 consists of 15 residues. The CDR3 loop is CASSLGQGVYNEQFF. The CDR3 DNA reads TGTGCCAGTAGCCTGGGACAGGGGGTCTACAATGAGCAGTTCTTC.

This clone is a singleton in its sample. This chain uses TRBV9 with TRBJ1-2; TRBD1 is a possible D gene (6 bases). This CDR3 is built from 14 residues. From germline, CDR1 is SGDLS and CDR2 YYNGEE. With 3 bases removed from V and 7 bases from J, the gap between germline ends came to 16 bases. For the CDR3, the DNA is TGTGCCAGCAGCGCCCACAGGGAGATCTTTGGCTACACCTTC. This encodes CASSAHREIFGYTF.

V usage is TRBV4-1 and J usage is TRBJ2-7; TRBD1 aligns across 7 bases. The CDR3 is made up of 15 amino acids. Trimming cost V 3 bases and J 2 bases; bases outside gene matches: 7. Germline CDR1 is MGHRA and CDR2 is YSYEKL. CDR3 nucleotide sequence: TGCGCCAGCAGCCATCCCGTGGGACAGACCTACGAGCAGTACTTC. Encoded protein: CASSHPVGQTYEQYF.

The J gene is TRBJ2-7, the V gene TRBV7-9; possibly TRBD2 for D (6 bases). V gave up 3 bases and J gave up 0 bases, with 15 bases separating them. Germline lookup yields CDR1 SEHNR and CDR2 FQNEAQ (reference sequence). CDR3 size: 16 residues. The CDR3 DNA is TGTGCCAGCAGCTTGACGAGTGGCGGGATCTCCTACGAGCAGTACTTC. Translating gives CASSLTSGGISYEQYF.

The V call is TRBV4-1, the J call TRBJ2-7; D is possibly TRBD2 (5 bases). V lost 1 base and J lost 5, with 18 bases in between. The CDR3 is 16 residues long. CDR1 MGHRA and CDR2 YSYEKL come from the germline V gene. The CDR3 region has the DNA TGCGCCAGCAGCCAAGCCTCACGGGGATTCTTTAACGAGCAGTACTTC. The encoded protein is CASSQASRGFFNEQYF.

The CDR3 loop is CASSFRASNQPQHF. The CDR3 bases are TGTGCCAGCAGTTTCAGGGCCAGCAATCAGCCCCAGCATTTT. The chain uses TRBV28 and TRBJ1-5; TRBD1 is a possible D gene (5 bases). The CDR3 has 14 residues. Germline values: CDR1 MDHEN, CDR2 SYDVKM. Trimming took 3 bases from V and 1 from J, leaving 7 bases between them.

The V gene is TRBV28, the J gene TRBJ1-1; D is unresolved. The CDR3 has 14 amino acids. CDR1 is MDHEN and CDR2 is SYDVKM in the germline V gene. The ends were cut back, 6 bases at V and 0 bases at J, with 11 bases in the middle. The CDR3 nucleotides are TGTGCCAGCAGAGGACCCGGGATGAACACTGAAGCTTTCTTT. It translates to CASRGPGMNTEAFF.

The gene calls are TRBV5-8 and TRBJ1-5; TRBD1 matches 7 bases. Losses at the gene ends were 2 bases for V and 0 bases for J; bases not matched to a gene: 2. The CDR3 spans 15 residues. The germline V gene has CDR1 SGHTS and CDR2 YDEGEE. CDR3: CASSFNRGSNQPQHF. The CDR3 nucleotides are TGTGCCAGCAGCTTCAACAGGGGTAGCAATCAGCCCCAGCATTTT.

The chain joins TRBV5-1 to TRBJ2-7, with 10 nucleotides matching TRBD2. CDR1 is SGHRS and CDR2 is YFSETQ in the germline V gene. This CDR3 comprises 15 residues. Germline trimming cut 1 base from V and 4 bases from J; bases unmatched to any gene: 5. CDR3 region: CASSLFGLAEYEQYF. CDR3 bases: TGCGCCAGCAGCTTGTTTGGACTAGCGGAATACGAGCAGTACTTC.

V is TRBV5-1 and J is TRBJ2-7, with D tentatively TRBD1 (6 bases). CDR3 size: 13 residues. Germline V gene data show CDR1 as SGHRS and CDR2 as YFSETQ. Trimming took 2 bases from V and 3 from J, leaving 9 bases between them. CDR3 in DNA: TGCGCCAGCAGCTTAGTACAGGGCTACGAGCAGTACTTC. Residues: CASSLVQGYEQYF.